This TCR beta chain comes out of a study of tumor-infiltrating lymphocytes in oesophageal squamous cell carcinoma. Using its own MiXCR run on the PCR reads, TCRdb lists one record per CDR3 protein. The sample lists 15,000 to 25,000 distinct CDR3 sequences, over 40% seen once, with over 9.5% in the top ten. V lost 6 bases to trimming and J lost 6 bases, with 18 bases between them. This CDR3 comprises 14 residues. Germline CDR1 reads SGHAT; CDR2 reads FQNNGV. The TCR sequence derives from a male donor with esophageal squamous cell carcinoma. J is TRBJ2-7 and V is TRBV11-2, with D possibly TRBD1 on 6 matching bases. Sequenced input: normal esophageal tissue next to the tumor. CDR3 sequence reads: CASSFNRETGEQYF. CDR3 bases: TGTGCCAGCAGTTTTAACAGGGAGACCGGCGAGCAGTACTTC.